The next 27 T cell receptor beta chains were all read from a single sample in a study of beta chain features in type 1 diabetes. Study-wide points: Type 1 diabetes patients had moderately but significantly shorter TCRB CDR3s in all four CD4+ subsets.

Their specific antigens are unknown. The entirety of the isolated RNA underwent reverse transcription, so expressed TCRB transcripts were sequenced. Profiled with immunoSEQ multiplex PCR; TCRdb holds only in-frame clones, not every one. The table includes about 650,000 clones, 9.5% to 15% detected once. The sequenced material came from naive CD4+ T cells from blood. Every receptor here comes from a young man with type 1 diabetes.

V usage is TRBV4-3 and J usage is TRBJ1-2; 7 nucleotides align to TRBD1. The V gene end was trimmed by 0 bases and the J gene end by 6 bases; junction bases not matched to a gene: 4. CDR1 LGHNA and CDR2 YSLEER come from the germline V gene. The CDR3 extends over 14 amino acids. The CDR3 loop is CASSQEYRGNGYTF. The CDR3 nucleotides read TGCGCCAGCAGCCAAGAGTACAGGGGTAATGGCTACACCTTC.

A few counts support this clone. Other DNA sequences within the sample encode an identical CDR3. This sequence joins TRBV2 and TRBJ1-2, with unresolved D. V lost 0 bases and J 4 bases, leaving 6 bases between the germline ends. The CDR3 length is 13 residues. Per germline, CDR1 SNHLY and CDR2 FYNNEI. Here the CDR3 reads CASSEAGPYGYTF. In DNA form, the CDR3 reads TGTGCCAGCAGTGAAGCAGGACCCTATGGCTACACCTTC.

The chain couples TRBV10-3 to TRBJ2-3, with D possibly matching TRBD2 (6 bases). This CDR3 has 14 residues. Trimming shortened V by 3 bases and J by 9 bases, and 16 bases separated the two germline ends. The germline CDR1 and CDR2 sequences are ENHRY and SYGVKD. The chain's CDR3 is CAISEGSGRETQYF. The CDR3 DNA sequence: TGTGCCATCAGTGAAGGTTCCGGGCGGGAAACGCAGTATTTT.

The rearrangement joins TRBV7-9 to TRBJ1-6; 10 bases agree with TRBD1. V was pared by 5 bases and J by 8 bases, with 6 bases of the junction left unmatched. CDR1 and CDR2 from the germline V gene are SEHNR and FQNEAQ (reference sequence). This CDR3 comprises 15 residues. This CDR3 reads CASSIIGTGDSPLHF. CDR3 bases: TGTGCCAGCAGCATCATCGGGACAGGGGATTCACCCCTCCACTTT.

This clone was recorded a few times. J is TRBJ1-2 and V is TRBV7-2; 8 bases are shared with TRBD1. Trimming at V came to 5 bases and at J to 5 bases, leaving 10 bases not matched to a gene. This CDR3 spans 15 amino acids. CDR1 is SGHTA and CDR2 is FQGNSA in the germline V gene. The CDR3 region has the DNA TGTGCCAGCAGCAGTGTCGGGACAGGAGGATATGGCTACACCTTC. This sequence encodes CASSSVGTGGYGYTF.

The table lists this clone with a few counts. The rearrangement joins TRBV30 to TRBJ2-1; 15 nucleotides line up with TRBD2. In germline, CDR1 is GTSNPN, CDR2 SVGIG (reference sequence). V shed 0 bases, J shed 10 bases, and the junction held 10 bases outside the gene matches. This CDR3 has 17 residues. The CDR3 DNA reads TGTGCCTGGAGTGTATATTTCGGGACTAGCGGGGGGTACGAGCAGTTCTTC. This codes for CAWSVYFGTSGGYEQFF.

The chain is built from TRBV30 and TRBJ1-5; 12 bases align to TRBD1. V was clipped by 1 base and J by 4 bases; unmatched bases: 2. CDR1 and CDR2 from the germline V gene are GTSNPN and SVGIG (reference sequence). The CDR3 runs 15 residues. Here the CDR3 DNA reads TGTGCCTGGAGTGCGGGACAGGGGGCAAATCAGCCCCAGCATTTT. Amino acids: CAWSAGQGANQPQHF.

Concerning this clone itself: This sample includes further DNA sequences coding for the same CDR3. This chain connects TRBV30 to TRBJ1-5; D not resolved. This CDR3 is 13 amino acids long. In germline, CDR1 is GTSNPN, CDR2 SVGIG (reference sequence). With 0 bases removed from V and 4 bases from J, the gap between germline ends came to 7 bases. For the CDR3, the DNA is TGTGCCTGGAGTGTATTGGGAAATCAGCCCCAGCATTTT. It codes for CAWSVLGNQPQHF.

This clone was seen a handful of times. The chain has TRBV5-4 and TRBJ2-3; no firm D call. This CDR3 spans 14 amino acids. The V gene lost 4 bases and the J gene lost 1 base, with 10 bases spanning the gap. Germline V CDR1 and CDR2: SGHNT, YYREEE (reference sequence). The CDR3 nucleotides read TGTGCCAGCAGCCCGGACGGCCGCACAGATACGCAGTATTTT. Its protein is CASSPDGRTDTQYF.

This clone was seen more than once but under ten times. The chain employs TRBV7-2 and TRBJ1-2; D not resolved. The germline V and J ends were trimmed by 1 base and 5 bases, with 20 bases remaining between them. This CDR3 is 17 amino acids long. CDR1 and CDR2 from the germline V gene are SGHTA and FQGNSA. The CDR3 sequence is CASSLGGQASSLYGYTF. The CDR3, as DNA: TGTGCCAGCAGCTTAGGAGGGCAAGCCTCCTCCTTATATGGCTACACCTTC.

V and J are TRBV18 and TRBJ1-2, with TRBD1 as a possible D gene (6 bases). This CDR3 has 20 residues. In germline, CDR1 is KGHSH, CDR2 LQKENI. V lost 4 bases and J 8 bases, leaving 35 bases between the germline ends. This CDR3 is CASSRVNPHSGAKVRKGYTF. Here the CDR3 DNA reads TGTGCCAGCTCACGCGTGAACCCCCATTCAGGGGCGAAGGTACGGAAAGGCTACACCTTC.

Only a few counts were recorded for this clone. This chain uses TRBV6-6 with TRBJ2-1; D is undetermined. Trimming took off 5 bases at V and 5 bases at J, with 4 bases between the two ends. The V gene's germline CDR1 is MNHNY and CDR2 SVGAGI (reference sequence). This CDR3 has 11 residues. Here the CDR3 DNA reads TGTGCCAGCAGTCCGGACAATGAGCAGTTCTTC. Protein product: CASSPDNEQFF.

This clone was detected only a few times. V and J are TRBV9 and TRBJ2-2; D may match TRBD1 or TRBD2 (5 bases each). Germline V gene data show CDR1 as SGDLS and CDR2 as YYNGEE. The CDR3 totals 15 residues. Trimming stripped 0 bases from V and 7 bases from J, with 13 bases between. The CDR3 protein is CASSVDRGGIGELFF. Here the CDR3 DNA reads TGTGCCAGCAGCGTAGATCGGGGCGGAATCGGGGAGCTGTTTTTT.

This clone was observed a few times. The V and J genes are TRBV28 and TRBJ1-6, with D unresolved. Per the germline V gene, CDR1 is MDHEN and CDR2 is SYDVKM. This CDR3 is built from 14 residues. Trimming removed 2 bases at V and 9 bases at J, with 11 bases between. CDR3 loop: CASSLERFASPLHF. In DNA, the CDR3 is TGTGCCAGCAGTTTAGAGAGGTTCGCTTCACCCCTCCACTTT.

This clone was recorded a few times. The chain recombines TRBV28 with TRBJ1-5; possible D gene TRBD1, 6 bases. With 4 bases removed from V and 9 bases from J, the gap between germline ends came to 13 bases. This CDR3 has 13 residues. The V gene's germline CDR1 is MDHEN and CDR2 SYDVKM. The CDR3: CASSSDRSRPQHF. The CDR3 DNA is TGTGCCAGCAGTTCCGACAGGTCTCGGCCCCAGCATTTT. Full variable domain (remainder filled in from reference TRBV28 and TRBJ1-5): DVKVTQSSRYLVKRTGEKVFLECVQDMDHENMFWYRQDPGLGLRLIYFSYDVKMKEKGDIPEGYSVSREKKERFSLILESASTNQTSMYLCASSSDRSRPQHFGDGTRLSIL.

The sample holds a few counts of this clone. The rearrangement uses TRBV10-3 and TRBJ2-2, with 12 bases identical to TRBD1. J was trimmed by 7 bases and V by 10 bases; bases with no gene match: 7. There are 14 residues in the CDR3. Germline CDR1 is ENHRY and CDR2 is SYGVKD. CDR3 protein: CATGTGGNFGELFF. CDR3 DNA sequence: TGTGCCACCGGGACAGGGGGCAATTTCGGGGAGCTGTTTTTT.

This clone has more than one count but fewer than ten. The genes are TRBV29-1 and TRBJ2-1, with 7 bases identical to TRBD1. Trimming removed 7 bases from V and 4 bases from J; junction bases left unmatched: 10. The CDR3 consists of 14 residues. Per the germline V gene, CDR1 is SQVTM and CDR2 is ANQGSEA. For the CDR3, the DNA is TGCAGCGCTTTACAGGGGATGGAGTACAATGAGCAGTTCTTC. It translates to CSALQGMEYNEQFF.

J is TRBJ1-2 and V is TRBV14; possibly TRBD1 for D (5 bases). This CDR3 is built from 14 residues. The V gene's germline CDR1 is SGHDN and CDR2 FVKESK. The ends were cut back, 1 base at V and 13 bases at J, with 19 bases in the middle. The DNA of the CDR3 is TGTGCCAGCAGCCAAGGGCGGCAGGGTAGGGCGCTCACCTTC. This gives the protein CASSQGRQGRALTF.

The CDR3 bases are TGTGCCAGCAGTTGGCTCGGGACAGGGTCGCGCACAGATACGCAGTATTTT. Translation gives CASSWLGTGSRTDTQYF. The V call is TRBV28, the J call TRBJ2-3; 9 nucleotides line up with TRBD1. The V gene's germline CDR1 is MDHEN and CDR2 SYDVKM. The CDR3 has 17 residues. V was clipped by 4 bases and J by 1 base; unmatched bases: 9. The full variable domain, completed using reference TRBV28 and TRBJ2-3, is DVKVTQSSRYLVKRTGEKVFLECVQDMDHENMFWYRQDPGLGLRLIYFSYDVKMKEKGDIPEGYSVSREKKERFSLILESASTNQTSMYLCASSWLGTGSRTDTQYFGPGTRLTVL.

This clone has a handful of counts. Other DNA sequences in this specimen translate into the identical CDR3. J is TRBJ2-2 and V is TRBV7-2, with a possible D match to TRBD1 (6 bases). Germline CDR1 SGHTA, CDR2 FQGNSA. The V end lost 0 bases, the J end lost 5 bases, and 7 bases lay between the germline ends. The CDR3 length is 14 residues. In DNA form, the CDR3 reads TGTGCCAGCAGCTTAGCGGGGGCAACCGGGGAGCTGTTTTTT. This codes for CASSLAGATGELFF.

The J gene is TRBJ2-5, the V gene TRBV9, with TRBD1 matching over 7 bases. The CDR3 length is 15 residues. CDR1 SGDLS and CDR2 YYNGEE come from the germline V gene. Trimming took 3 bases from V and 2 from J; bases not matched to a gene: 7. This CDR3 reads CASSGPPGQQETQYF. CDR3 in DNA: TGTGCCAGCAGCGGACCTCCGGGACAGCAAGAGACCCAGTACTTC.

This chain connects TRBV10-3 to TRBJ1-4; D unresolved. Germline loops: CDR1 ENHRY, CDR2 SYGVKD. The length of the CDR3 is 13 residues. Trimming removed 0 bases from V and 8 bases from J, with 7 bases in between. Written as DNA, the CDR3 is TGTGCCATCAGTGAGTCGGCAGCCGAAAAACTGTTTTTT. Protein product: CAISESAAEKLFF.

This clone was seen a few times. The chain links TRBV5-1 to TRBJ2-7; 11 nucleotides agree with TRBD2. V lost 3 bases to trimming and J lost 7 bases; unmatched junction nucleotides: 6. CDR3 length equals 14 residues. Per germline, CDR1 SGHRS and CDR2 YFSETQ. The CDR3 sequence is CASSWGTSGTEQYF. DNA of the CDR3: TGCGCCAGCAGCTGGGGGACTAGCGGAACTGAGCAGTACTTC.

This clone was detected only a few times. The V gene is TRBV7-9, the J gene TRBJ2-7; tentative D call: TRBD1 (5 bases). The germline gives CDR1 SEHNR, CDR2 FQNEAQ (reference sequence). CDR3 size: 14 residues. Trimming stripped 1 base from V and 4 bases from J, with 11 bases between. The CDR3 spells CASSLDRSQYEQYF. CDR3 coding DNA: TGTGCCAGCAGCTTAGACAGGTCACAGTACGAGCAGTACTTC.

This clone was detected only a few times. This sequence joins TRBV13 and TRBJ1-4, with a tentative D call TRBD1 (5 bases). CDR1 and CDR2 (germline): PRHDT, FYEKMQ (reference sequence). Deletions cut 5 bases from V and 13 bases from J, with 14 bases between. This CDR3 is 12 amino acids long. CDR3 DNA sequence: TGTGCCAGCAGCCGACAGACCTCAGGACTGTTTTTT. Amino acid sequence: CASSRQTSGLFF.

This clone was recorded a few times. The chain employs TRBV4-2 and TRBJ1-2; no definite D call. The V and J ends lost 0 bases and 7 bases respectively, with 12 bases between them. The CDR3 sequence is 14 residues long. The germline gives CDR1 LGHNA, CDR2 YNFKEQ. CDR3 sequence (DNA): TGTGCCAGCAGCCAAGATTGGGCCCCGGGTGGCTACACCTTC. It specifies CASSQDWAPGGYTF.

In regard to this clone: Other DNA sequences in this sample translate to the same CDR3. This chain joins TRBV5-4 and TRBJ1-6, with a tentative D call TRBD1 (6 bases). Germline V gene data show CDR1 as SGHNT and CDR2 as YYREEE (reference sequence). This CDR3 comprises 14 residues. V shed 1 base and J shed 4 bases, with 6 bases lying between them. The CDR3 sequence is CASSLTGYNSPLHF. Written as DNA, the CDR3 is TGTGCCAGCAGCTTGACAGGGTATAATTCACCCCTCCACTTT.